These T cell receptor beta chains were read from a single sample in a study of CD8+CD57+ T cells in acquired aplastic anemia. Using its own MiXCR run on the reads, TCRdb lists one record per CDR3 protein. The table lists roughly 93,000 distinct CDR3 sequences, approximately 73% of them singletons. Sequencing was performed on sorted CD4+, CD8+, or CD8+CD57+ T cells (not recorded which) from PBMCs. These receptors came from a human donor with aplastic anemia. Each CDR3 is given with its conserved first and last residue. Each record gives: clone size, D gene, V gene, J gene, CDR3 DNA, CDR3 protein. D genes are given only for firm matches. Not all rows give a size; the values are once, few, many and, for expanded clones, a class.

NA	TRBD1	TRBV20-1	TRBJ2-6	TGCAGTGCTAGAGATCGCTGGCAGGGGGCGAGAGGGGCCAACGTCCTGACTTTC	CSARDRWQGARGANVLTF
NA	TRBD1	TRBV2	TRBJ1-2	TGTGCCAGCAGCTTCGCGGGACAGGGCCATAATGGCTACACCTTC	CASSFAGQGHNGYTF
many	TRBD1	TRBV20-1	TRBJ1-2	TGCAGTGCTAAGACAGGGGTTAACTATGGCTACACCTTC	CSAKTGVNYGYTF
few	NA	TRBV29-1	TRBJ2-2	TGCAGCGTTGCACGGAACACCGGGGAGCTGTTTTTT	CSVARNTGELFF
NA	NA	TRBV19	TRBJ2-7	TGTGCCAGTAGTCGACGGAACTCCTACGAGCAGTACTTC	CASSRRNSYEQYF
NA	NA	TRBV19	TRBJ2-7	TGTGCCAGTAGTGAGACGGCCTACGAGCAGTACTTC	CASSETAYEQYF
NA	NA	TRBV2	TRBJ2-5	TGTGCCAGCAGTCGGGGCGGGGCCATATACTTC	CASSRGGAIYF
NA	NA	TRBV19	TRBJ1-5	TGTGCCAGTGGGGAATACAGCAATCAGCCCCAGCATTTT	CASGEYSNQPQHF
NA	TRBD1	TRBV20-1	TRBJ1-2	TGCAGTGCCGGGGGACAGGCTAACTATGGCTACACCTTC	CSAGGQANYGYTF
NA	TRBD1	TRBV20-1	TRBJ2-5	TGCAGTGCTAGAGCATATGCGACTGACAGGGGTGTAGAGACCCAGTACTTC	CSARAYATDRGVETQYF
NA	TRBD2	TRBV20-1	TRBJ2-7	TGCAGTGCTAGAGGCAGACTAGCGGGAAACACCTACGAGCAGTACTTC	CSARGRLAGNTYEQYF
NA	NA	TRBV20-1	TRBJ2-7	TGCAGTGCTAGAGATGAACGAACCTACGAGCAGTACTTC	CSARDERTYEQYF
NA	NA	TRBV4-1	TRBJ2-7	TGCGCCAGCAGCCAAGTGCTGGGGGCCGCCTACGAGCAGTACTTC	CASSQVLGAAYEQYF
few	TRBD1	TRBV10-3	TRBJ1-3	TGTGCCACTGTCACAGGGGACTCTGGAAACACCATATATTTT	CATVTGDSGNTIYF
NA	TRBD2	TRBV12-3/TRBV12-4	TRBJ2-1	TGTGCCAGCAGCCGGACTAGCGGGAATGAACAGTTCTTC	CASSRTSGNEQFF
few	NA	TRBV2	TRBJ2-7	TGTGCCAGCAGTCTCCAAACAGCACAGGGCGAGCAGTACTTC	CASSLQTAQGEQYF
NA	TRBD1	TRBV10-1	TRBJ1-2	TGCGCCAGCAGTGAGTCGCAGGGGGCCGTCTATGGCTACACCTTC	CASSESQGAVYGYTF
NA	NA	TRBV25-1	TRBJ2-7	TGTGCCAGCAGTGAAACACTAATACGAACAGGGCCCCGCTCCTACGAGCAGTACTTC	CASSETLIRTGPRSYEQYF
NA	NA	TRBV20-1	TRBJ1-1	TGCAGTGCTAGCAAGCCAGGAACAAGACTGAACCTTGAAGCTTTCTTT	CSASKPGTRLNLEAFF
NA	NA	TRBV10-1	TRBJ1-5	TGCGCCAGCAGAATTCCTTCGACGGGATATAGCAATCAGCCCCAGCATTTT	CASRIPSTGYSNQPQHF
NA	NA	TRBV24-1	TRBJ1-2	TGTGCCATTCGTGGAGGAACAGGGTTGATAGACTATGGCTACACCTTC	CAIRGGTGLIDYGYTF
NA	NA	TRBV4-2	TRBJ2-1	TGTGCCAGCAGCACGCCAGACGGGGCCAACAATGAGCAGTTCTTC	CASSTPDGANNEQFF
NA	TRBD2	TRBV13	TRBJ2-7	TGTGCCAGCAACGAGCGGGAGGGCCCCAACGAGCAGTACTTC	CASNEREGPNEQYF
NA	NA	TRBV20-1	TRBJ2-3	TGCAGTGCTAGTGCCAGTTCGGGGGATACGCAGTATTTT	CSASASSGDTQYF
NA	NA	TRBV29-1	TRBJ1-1	TGCAGCGTCCTGGGAAGGGCTTCAACCGACACTGAAGCTTTCTTT	CSVLGRASTDTEAFF
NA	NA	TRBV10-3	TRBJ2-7	TGTGCCAGCAGTCCCTCCCCCAATTTC	CASSPSPNF
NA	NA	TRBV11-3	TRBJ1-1	TGTGCCAGCAGCTTAAATCCCGGCACCCAAGCTTTCTTT	CASSLNPGTQAFF
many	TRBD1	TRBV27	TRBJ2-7	TGTGCCAGCAGTTTATTTAGTGGGACAGAGGGCGAGCAGTACTTC	CASSLFSGTEGEQYF